This T cell receptor (beta chain) originates from a study of blood T cell repertoires in COVID-19. Study-level information: Acute-phase and convalescent COVID-19 samples originated in the United States, Italy and Spain.

Seattle participants joined during active infection and were tracked over time. This table comes from immunoSEQ multiplex PCR, and its TCRdb copy is limited to in-frame clones, with some not included. The top ten hold 3.8% of the sample, which has about 120,000 clones, roughly 90% seen once. Sequenced input: peripheral blood. The origin of this receptor is a woman aged 55-70 years with COVID-19, enrolled during active disease.

CDR3: CASSNGQGLDYTF. The CDR3 DNA reads TGTGCCAGCAGCAATGGACAGGGGCTAGACTACACCTTC. This chain links TRBV5-4 with TRBJ1-2, with 9 bases matching TRBD1. The J segment lost 10 bases and the V segment lost 4 bases, leaving 8 bases of the junction unmatched. The CDR3 loop spans 13 amino acids. Germline CDR1 is SGHNT and CDR2 is YYREEE (reference sequence).